The T cell receptor beta chain described here comes from a study of shared clonotypes between healthy human individuals. Participating donors were healthy, HIV-negative adults free of recent acute infections or vaccinations. Replicate PCRs for unsorted PBMC used 300 ng DNA (approximately 30,000 T cell genomes). Generated by immunoSEQ multiplex PCR, the TCRdb table keeps only in-frame clones and is missing some. The table shows about 92,000 clones, with roughly half occurring only once. Looked up from germline, CDR1 is SNHLY and CDR2 is FYNNEI. This CDR3 is built from 13 residues. V lost 8 bases, J lost 6 bases, and 9 bases stayed unmatched.

This TCR was sampled from a woman aged 40 to 49 in good health. Some clones in this sample may be carry-over from other donors' samples. This chain links TRBV2 with TRBJ1-2, with 7 positions matching TRBD1. Input material: PBMCs. The CDR3 protein is CASRDSGQDGYTF. CDR3 nucleotides: TGTGCCAGCCGGGACAGTGGGCAGGATGGCTACACCTTC.